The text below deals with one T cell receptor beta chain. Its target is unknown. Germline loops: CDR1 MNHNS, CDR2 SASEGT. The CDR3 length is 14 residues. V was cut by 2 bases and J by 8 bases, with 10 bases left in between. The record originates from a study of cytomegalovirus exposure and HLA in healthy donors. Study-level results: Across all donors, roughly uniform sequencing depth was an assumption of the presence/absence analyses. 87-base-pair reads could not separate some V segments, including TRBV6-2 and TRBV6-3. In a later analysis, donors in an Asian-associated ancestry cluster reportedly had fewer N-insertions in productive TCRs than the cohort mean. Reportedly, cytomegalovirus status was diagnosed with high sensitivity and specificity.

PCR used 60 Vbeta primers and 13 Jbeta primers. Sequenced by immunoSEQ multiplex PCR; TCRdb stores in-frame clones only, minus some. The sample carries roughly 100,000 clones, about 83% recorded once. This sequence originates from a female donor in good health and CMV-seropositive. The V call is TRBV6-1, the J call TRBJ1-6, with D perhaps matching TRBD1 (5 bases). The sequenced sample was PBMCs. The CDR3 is CASSENRDYSPLHF. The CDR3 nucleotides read TGTGCCAGCAGTGAAAACCGGGACTATTCACCCCTCCACTTT.